One sample yielded the 25 T cell receptor beta chains listed below, sequenced in a study of human T cells and chemical hapten exposure. The sample's time point: pre-sensitization, week 0. Indicated treatment: therapeutic diphenylcyclopropenone sensitization with weekly scalp DPC. TCRdb re-called the RACE reads with MiXCR, one entry per CDR3 protein. The sample lists 120,000 or so distinct CDR3 sequences, about 13% occurring once. Sequencing used whole blood, obtained in connection with sensitization to the hapten diphenylcyclopropenone (DPC). These TCRs come from a woman aged 18-29 years with alopecia areata. Some clones in this sample may be carry-over from other donors' samples.

This clonotype was seen a handful of times. CDR3 sequence reads: CASSQLRLRQSSSPLHF. The CDR3 coding sequence is TGCGCCAGCAGCCAACTAAGACTGAGACAGTCTAGTTCACCCCTCCACTTT. The V gene is TRBV4-1, the J gene TRBJ1-6, with a possible D match to TRBD1 (5 bases). Germline V CDR1 and CDR2: MGHRA, YSYEKL. Trimming left V 2 bases short and J 9 bases short, with 20 bases between. The CDR3 consists of 17 residues.

This clonotype was seen a few times. The chain joins TRBV18 to TRBJ2-3; D possibly corresponds to TRBD2 (7 bases). This CDR3 is built from 16 residues. Germline values: CDR1 KGHSH, CDR2 LQKENI. V was cut by 8 bases and J by 2 bases, with 20 bases left in between. The CDR3 loop is CASVVTGGPFTDTQYF. The CDR3 DNA reads TGTGCCAGCGTCGTCACGGGGGGCCCATTCACAGATACGCAGTATTTT.

This chain joins TRBV20-1 and TRBJ1-5; TRBD1 might be the D (6 bases). The CDR3 is 13 residues long. Germline V lookup: CDR1 DFQATT, CDR2 SNEGSKA (reference sequence). V lost 2 bases, J lost 4 bases, and 9 bases lay in between. The CDR3 DNA follows: TGCAGTGCTAGATTGGACAGAAATCAGCCCCAGCATTTT. Translated: CSARLDRNQPQHF.

The chain recombines TRBV18 with TRBJ2-5; a possible D gene is TRBD2 (5 bases). Trimming pared 4 bases from V and 5 bases from J, leaving 11 bases between. The CDR3 covers 13 residues. Germline values: CDR1 KGHSH, CDR2 LQKENI. CDR3 coding DNA: TGTGCCAGCTCACGAGAGGGTCAGGAGACCCAGTACTTC. Residues: CASSREGQETQYF.

This clonotype was picked up a small number of times. This chain uses TRBV3-1 with TRBJ1-1; D gene uncertain. Germline V CDR1 and CDR2: LGHDT, YNNKEL (reference sequence). CDR3 length equals 14 residues. Trimming removed 4 bases from V and 5 bases from J, with 14 bases in between. CDR3 bases: TGTGCCAGCAGCCCTACGATCGGAGGAACTGAAGCTTTCTTT. Translating gives CASSPTIGGTEAFF.

The chain carries TRBV3-1 and TRBJ2-3, with D hard to call. V gave up 4 bases and J gave up 4 bases, with 6 bases separating them. Germline CDR1 LGHDT, CDR2 YNNKEL (reference sequence). The CDR3 loop spans 12 amino acids. The CDR3 region has the DNA TGTGCCAGCAGCCGCGTTGCAGATACGCAGTATTTT. It yields the protein CASSRVADTQYF.

This clonotype came up a few times. The J gene is TRBJ1-4, the V gene TRBV12-3 or TRBV12-4; D may be TRBD1 (5 bases). Trimming took off 7 bases at V and 10 bases at J, with 16 bases between the two ends. The CDR3 loop spans 13 amino acids. CDR3 bases: TGTGCCAGCACCCCCCCGGGACTAGGAAAACTGTTTTTT. As protein: CASTPPGLGKLFF.

The chain uses TRBV3-1 and TRBJ1-2, with 9 bases aligning to TRBD1. The junction had 8 bases not matched to a gene; V was cut back by 1 base and J by 5 bases. The CDR3 totals 16 residues. Germline V gene data show CDR1 as LGHDT and CDR2 as YNNKEL (reference sequence). The CDR3 region is CASSQARTGERYGYTF. Written as DNA, the CDR3 is TGTGCCAGCAGCCAAGCTCGGACAGGGGAAAGGTATGGCTACACCTTC.

Comment on this clonotype: A much larger clonotype is one base distant, so this may be a read error. Likely a read error: the CDR3 ends without its conserved phenylalanine or tryptophan. The chain carries TRBV27 and TRBJ2-7, with 7 bases lining up with TRBD1. From germline, CDR1 is MNHEY and CDR2 SMNVEV (reference sequence). The CDR3 spans 14 residues. The V gene end was trimmed by 4 bases and the J gene end by 1 base; junction bases not matched to a gene: 4. This CDR3 is CASSYTGESYEQYY. For the CDR3, the DNA is TGTGCCAGCAGTTACACAGGGGAATCCTACGAGCAGTACTAC.

The chain carries TRBV6-5 and TRBJ1-2; D is possibly TRBD1 (6 bases). There are 14 residues in the CDR3. Germline V lookup: CDR1 MNHEY, CDR2 SVGAGI. Trimming took 8 bases from V and 2 from J, leaving 15 bases between them. CDR3 sequence (DNA): TGTGCCAGCGGGGAAGGGGGAATCAACTATGGCTACACCTTC. Protein sequence: CASGEGGINYGYTF.

In this sample, this clonotype turned up a few times. The chain couples TRBV11-2 to TRBJ1-4, with 8 bases lining up with TRBD1. CDR3 size: 15 residues. With V trimmed by 1 base and J by 8 bases, 6 bases remained unmatched. Germline CDR1 and CDR2: SGHAT and FQNNGV. The CDR3 protein is CASSLVQGAREKLFF. CDR3 bases: TGTGCCAGCAGCTTAGTTCAGGGGGCTCGAGAAAAACTGTTTTTT.

The chain carries TRBV6-5 and TRBJ1-1, with D tentatively TRBD1 (6 bases). Germline assignment: CDR1 MNHEY and CDR2 SVGAGI. The ends were cut back, 2 bases at V and 3 bases at J, with 13 bases in the middle. CDR3 size: 15 residues. The CDR3 loop is CASSYRTTGYTEAFF. The CDR3 DNA is TGTGCCAGCAGTTACCGAACTACAGGGTACACTGAAGCTTTCTTT.

This clonotype was seen more than once but under ten times. The chain links TRBV9 to TRBJ1-5, with D possibly TRBD1 on 5 matching bases. V was cut by 0 bases and J by 7 bases, with 11 bases left in between. The germline CDR1 and CDR2 sequences are SGDLS and YYNGEE. The CDR3 has 14 amino acids. The CDR3 coding sequence is TGTGCCAGCAGCGTAGGGTCAGGGAGCCAGCCCCAGCATTTT. Its translation is CASSVGSGSQPQHF.

The chain links TRBV2 to TRBJ2-1, with TRBD2 identical over 13 bases. This CDR3 region has 17 residues. Per the germline V gene, CDR1 is SNHLY and CDR2 is FYNNEI. J was trimmed by 10 bases and V by 2 bases; bases with no gene match: 11. Here the CDR3 reads CASSEPPLAGGPGEQFF. In nucleotides, the CDR3 is TGTGCCAGCAGTGAACCCCCACTAGCGGGGGGGCCAGGGGAGCAGTTCTTC.

This clonotype appeared a few times. The V and J genes are TRBV9 and TRBJ1-2; D unclear. V was cut by 0 bases and J by 4 bases, with 10 bases left in between. CDR3 length: 14 amino acids. Germline V gives CDR1 SGDLS, CDR2 YYNGEE. For the CDR3, the DNA is TGTGCCAGCAGCGTAGCCGGGAACGGCTATGGCTACACCTTC. This encodes CASSVAGNGYGYTF.

This sequence joins TRBV7-2 and TRBJ2-5, with a possible D match to TRBD2 (5 bases). CDR3 length: 15 amino acids. Germline V gene sequence: CDR1 SGHTA, CDR2 FQGNSA. V lost 1 base to trimming and J lost 3 bases, with 12 bases between them. Written as DNA, the CDR3 is TGTGCCAGCAGCTTAGGGGGAGTTGGTGAAGAGACCCAGTACTTC. Translating it yields CASSLGGVGEETQYF.

Worth noting for this clonotype: The junction shows a germline mismatch at one end, possibly a read error. The V gene is TRBV27, the J gene TRBJ2-4, with D tentatively TRBD1 (7 bases). The CDR3 has 16 amino acids. Per the germline V gene, CDR1 is MNHEY and CDR2 is SMNVEV (reference sequence). CDR3 sequence (DNA): TGTGCCAGCAGAATTGGAGCAGGGGGGCCCAAAAACTTTCAGTACTTC. Amino acid sequence: CASRIGAGGPKNFQYF.

J is TRBJ2-5 and V is TRBV7-2; D perhaps matches TRBD2 (7 bases). This CDR3 region has 15 residues. V was pared by 4 bases and J by 5 bases, with 17 bases between. Looked up from germline, CDR1 is SGHTA and CDR2 is FQGNSA. The CDR3 reads CASSSRGALGETQYF. CDR3 nucleotides: TGTGCCAGCAGCTCCCGGGGGGCCCTGGGGGAGACCCAGTACTTC.

This rearrangement joins TRBV15 to TRBJ2-3; 8 bases match TRBD2. This CDR3 is built from 15 residues. The J segment lost 1 base and the V segment lost 0 bases, leaving 0 bases of the junction unmatched. CDR1 LNHNV and CDR2 YYDKDF come from the germline V gene (reference sequence). CDR3 sequence: CATSRERGGTDTQYF. In DNA, the CDR3 is TGTGCCACCAGCAGAGAGCGGGGGGGCACAGATACGCAGTATTTT.

The chain links TRBV4-3 to TRBJ2-1; no firm D call. In germline, CDR1 is LGHNA, CDR2 YSLEER. Trimming shortened V by 3 bases and J by 4 bases, and 10 bases separated the two germline ends. The length of the CDR3 is 14 residues. The CDR3 is CASSQGRSYNEQFF. The CDR3 nucleotides are TGCGCCAGCAGCCAGGGTCGATCTTACAATGAGCAGTTCTTC.

This clonotype was seen a handful of times. This chain uses TRBV10-3 with TRBJ2-7; tentatively, D is TRBD1 (5 bases). CDR1 is ENHRY, CDR2 SYGVKD, per germline. The CDR3 consists of 13 residues. V was shortened by 2 bases and J by 5 bases, with 10 bases between the two germline ends. This CDR3 reads CAISETQVHEQYF. DNA for the CDR3: TGTGCCATCAGTGAGACACAGGTCCACGAGCAGTACTTC.

The rearrangement uses TRBV5-1 and TRBJ2-1, with D unresolved. Germline V gene sequence: CDR1 SGHRS, CDR2 YFSETQ. The CDR3 extends over 13 amino acids. Trimming shortened V by 0 bases and J by 10 bases, and 11 bases separated the two germline ends. CDR3 DNA: TGCGCCAGCAGCTTGGATTCGAGGAAAGAGCAGTTCTTC. Residues: CASSLDSRKEQFF.

This clonotype has only a few counts. V and J are TRBV6-2 or TRBV6-3 and TRBJ1-2; TRBD1 might be the D (6 bases). Trimming took 6 bases from V and 3 from J, leaving 17 bases between them. Per the germline V gene, CDR1 is MNHEY and CDR2 is SVGEGT. This CDR3 comprises 15 residues. The CDR3 DNA sequence: TGTGCCAGCAGCTTGGACAGCGCGCTTTACTATGGCTACACCTTC. Its protein product is CASSLDSALYYGYTF.

A few counts support this clonotype. This chain connects TRBV5-6 to TRBJ2-3; TRBD2 is a possible D gene (5 bases). Trimming removed 5 bases at V and 1 base at J, with 11 bases between. The CDR3 loop spans 14 amino acids. The germline gives CDR1 SGHDT, CDR2 YYEEEE. The CDR3 nucleotides read TGTGCCAGCAGTTCCGGGATCCGCACAGATACGCAGTATTTT. Translating it yields CASSSGIRTDTQYF.

The chain has TRBV18 and TRBJ1-2; D possibly corresponds to TRBD1 (5 bases). The CDR3 sequence is 13 residues long. With 3 bases removed from V and 8 bases from J, the gap between germline ends came to 13 bases. CDR1 is KGHSH and CDR2 is LQKENI in the germline V gene. CDR3 sequence: CASSPRDGQGYTF. In DNA, the CDR3 is TGTGCCAGCTCACCGCGGGACGGCCAGGGCTACACCTTC.